The following is a T cell receptor (beta chain) sequence with its context. This sample stems from a study of blood T cell repertoires in COVID-19. Study at large: Researchers got acute and convalescent COVID-19 samples from the United States, Italy and Spain. Nucleic acid was either cDNA or gDNA, and it came from T cells, B-cell-depleted T cells, or PBMCs.

In the original processing: Amplifying reference gene primers gave estimates of nucleated cell counts. Assay used: immunoSEQ multiplex PCR; TCRdb lists only in-frame clones, some missing. V and J calls and clone size are given by that table; D and trimming were obtained from the DNA. The sample consists of 140,000 or so clones, roughly 80% of them appearing once. Germline lookup yields CDR1 ENHRY and CDR2 SYGVKD. This CDR3 contains 16 residues. J gave up 0 bases and V 7 bases, and 6 bases lay outside the gene matches. This sequence originates from a woman of 80 years or more with acute or convalescent COVID-19. This rearrangement joins TRBV10-3 to TRBJ2-6, with TRBD1 matching 7 bases. Sequenced input: peripheral blood. The CDR3 sequence: CAINPGGSSGANVLTF. CDR3 in DNA: TGTGCCATCAATCCAGGGGGTAGCTCTGGGGCCAACGTCCTGACTTTC.